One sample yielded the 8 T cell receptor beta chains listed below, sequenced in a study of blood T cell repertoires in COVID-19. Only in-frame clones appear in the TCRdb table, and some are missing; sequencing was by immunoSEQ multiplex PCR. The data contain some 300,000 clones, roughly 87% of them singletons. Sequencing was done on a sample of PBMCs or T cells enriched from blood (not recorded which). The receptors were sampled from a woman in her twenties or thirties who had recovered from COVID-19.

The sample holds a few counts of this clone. CDR3 residues: CASSLKAYGYTF. The CDR3 bases are TGTGCCAGCAGTTTAAAAGCGTATGGCTACACCTTC. The chain is built from TRBV28 and TRBJ1-2; D not certain. Trimming left V 2 bases short and J 5 bases short, with 6 bases between. The CDR3 has 12 residues. Germline V CDR1 and CDR2: MDHEN, SYDVKM.

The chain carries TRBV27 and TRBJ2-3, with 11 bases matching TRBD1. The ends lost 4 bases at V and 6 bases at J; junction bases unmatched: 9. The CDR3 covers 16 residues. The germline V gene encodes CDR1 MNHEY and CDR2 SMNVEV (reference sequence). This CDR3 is CASSYVRTGGADTQYF. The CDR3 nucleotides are TGTGCCAGCAGTTACGTGAGGACAGGGGGCGCGGATACGCAGTATTTT.

In DNA, the CDR3 is TGTGCCGCTCGGGGACAGGGCGATTCACCCCTCCACTTT. Protein: CAARGQGDSPLHF. The J gene is TRBJ1-6, the V gene TRBV28; 9 bases line up with TRBD1. Trimming cost V 11 bases and J 8 bases; bases outside gene matches: 7. Germline-derived CDR1 and CDR2 are MDHEN and SYDVKM. The CDR3 is 13 amino acids.

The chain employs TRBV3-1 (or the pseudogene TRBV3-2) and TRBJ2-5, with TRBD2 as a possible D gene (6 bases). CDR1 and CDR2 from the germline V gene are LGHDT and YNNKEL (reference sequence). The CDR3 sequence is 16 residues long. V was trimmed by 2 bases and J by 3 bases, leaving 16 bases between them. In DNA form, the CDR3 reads TGTGCCAGCAGCCAATTGCAAGGTGGGGGGAAAGAGACCCAGTACTTC. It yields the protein CASSQLQGGGKETQYF.

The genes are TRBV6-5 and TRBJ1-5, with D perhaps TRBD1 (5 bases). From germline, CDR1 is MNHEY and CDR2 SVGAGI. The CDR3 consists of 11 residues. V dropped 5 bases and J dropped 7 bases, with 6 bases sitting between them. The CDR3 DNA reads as TGTGCCAGCAGTAGACAGCAGCCCCAGCATTTT. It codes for CASSRQQPQHF.

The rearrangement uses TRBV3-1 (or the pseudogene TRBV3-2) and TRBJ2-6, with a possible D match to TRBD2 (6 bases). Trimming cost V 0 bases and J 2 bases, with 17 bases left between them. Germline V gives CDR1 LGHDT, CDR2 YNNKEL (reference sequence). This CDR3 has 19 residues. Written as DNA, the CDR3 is TGTGCCAGCAGCCAAGATGCGTCGGTTGGAGGGACTGGGGCCAACGTCCTGACTTTC. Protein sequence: CASSQDASVGGTGANVLTF.

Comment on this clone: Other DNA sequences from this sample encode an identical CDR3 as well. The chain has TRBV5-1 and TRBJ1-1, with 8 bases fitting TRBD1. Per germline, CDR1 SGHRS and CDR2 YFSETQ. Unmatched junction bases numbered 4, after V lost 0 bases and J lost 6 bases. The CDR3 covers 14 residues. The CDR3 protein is CASSLGQGAAEAFF. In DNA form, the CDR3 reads TGCGCCAGCAGCTTGGGGCAGGGGGCGGCTGAAGCTTTCTTT.

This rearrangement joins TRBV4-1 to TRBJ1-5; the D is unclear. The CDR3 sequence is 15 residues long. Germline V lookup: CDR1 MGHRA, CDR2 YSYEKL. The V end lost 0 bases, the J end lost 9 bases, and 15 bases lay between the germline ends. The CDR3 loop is CASSQDSTIRSPQHF. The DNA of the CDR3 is TGCGCCAGCAGCCAAGACTCGACAATCCGGTCGCCCCAGCATTTT.